This T cell receptor (beta chain) derives from a study of T cells expressing NK-cell markers. The germline V gene encodes CDR1 MNHEY and CDR2 SVGEGT. The CDR3 runs to 13 residues. TCRdb re-called the 5' RACE reads and shows each CDR3 protein once, DNA omitted. Seen in this sample are 250,000 to 300,000 distinct CDR3 sequences; the ten most common clones hold 0.39%. Sequencing was done on a sample of blood T cells: a sorted CD56 or NKG2C T cell subset, CD4+ or CD8+ T cells, or bulk PBMC T cells (not recorded which). The TCR sequence derives from a man between 18 and 29 years old in good health. This chain connects TRBV6-2 or TRBV6-3 to TRBJ2-7; TCRdb's assignment of TRBD1 cannot be checked, as there is no DNA. This chain's CDR3 is CASSRGPRYEQYF.